This T cell receptor (beta chain) emerged from a study of blood T cell repertoires in COVID-19. The repertoire was sequenced with immunoSEQ multiplex PCR; TCRdb's copy has only in-frame clones and lacks some. The sample includes 300,000 to 450,000 clones, less than 85% seen only once; the top ten take about 3.6%. CDR1 and CDR2 (germline): MNHEY, SMNVEV (reference sequence). Losses at the gene ends were 4 bases for V and 1 base for J; bases not matched to a gene: 4. This CDR3 has 14 residues. This clone was recorded only once. This receptor was identified in a woman aged 18-29 years with acute or convalescent COVID-19. V gene TRBV27 combines with J gene TRBJ2-7; the match to TRBD1 covers 7 bases. Sequencing was performed on peripheral blood. For the CDR3, the DNA is TGTGCCAGCAGTTCCCAGACAGGGTCCTACGAGCAGTACTTC. It encodes CASSSQTGSYEQYF.